This TCR beta chain was captured in a study of control samples from healthy donors and cancer patients. The CDR3 totals 16 residues. Losses at the gene ends were 2 bases for V and 3 bases for J; bases not matched to a gene: 8. Germline lookup yields CDR1 SGHDT and CDR2 YYEEEE. The table came from immunoSEQ multiplex PCR; TCRdb's copy has only in-frame clones and leaves some out. The sample yields about 160,000 clones, roughly 93% seen once. This receptor was obtained from a man aged 18-30 years in good health. The rearrangement joins TRBV5-6 to TRBJ1-3, with TRBD1 identical over 7 bases. Sequencing was performed on blood. The CDR3 DNA follows: TGTGCCAGCAGCTTAATCGCAGGGGGAAGTGGAAACACCATATATTTT. Protein product: CASSLIAGGSGNTIYF.